This T cell receptor (beta chain) was observed in a study of T cells in narcolepsy. TCRdb's table, derived via immunoSEQ multiplex PCR, lists solely in-frame clones and lacks some. The sample gives over 25,000 clones, 79% of which show up once; 6.6% is in the top ten. Trimming took 0 bases from V and 0 from J, leaving 7 bases between them. The CDR3 spans 15 residues. Germline values: CDR1 SGDLS, CDR2 YYNGEE. Study conclusions and caveats: Comparing one patient's CSF and blood CD4+ clonotypes highlighted HCRT- and TRIB2-specific autoreactive clonotypes. In some patient and control memory CD4+ samples, autoreactive clones were absent.

Concerning this clone: Its antigen is undetermined.

The rearrangement uses TRBV9 and TRBJ1-3; D unclear. This clonotype was obtained from a human donor in good health. Sequenced sample: memory (CD45RA-) CD4+ T cells from blood. CDR3 DNA: TGTGCCAGCAGCGTAGGTAGGAACTCTGGAAACACCATATATTTT. Its translation: CASSVGRNSGNTIYF.